The sequence of this T cell receptor beta chain was determined in a study of blood T cell repertoires in COVID-19. Using immunoSEQ multiplex PCR, the repertoire was profiled, and TCRdb retains in-frame clones only, with some absent. The sample has roughly 350,000 clones; approximately 81% are singletons. Germline V gives CDR1 MGHRA, CDR2 YSYEKL. After removal of 5 bases from V and 2 bases from J, the junction contained 7 bases not matched to a gene. The CDR3 covers 15 residues. Sequenced material: peripheral blood. This clonotype was obtained from a woman between 18 and 29 years old with acute or convalescent COVID-19. The chain employs TRBV4-1 and TRBJ2-7; TRBD1 aligns across 9 bases. CDR3 DNA sequence: TGCGCCAGCAGCTCGGCGTGGACAGGGGCCTACGAGCAGTACTTC. Its protein product is CASSSAWTGAYEQYF.